This T cell receptor beta chain was identified during a study of PD-1 blockade in classical Hodgkin lymphoma. About the study: The patients were dosed with nivolumab 3 mg/kg, infused intravenously every 2 weeks. The study, taken as a whole, reports: Reports described newly diagnosed patients as having lower baseline TCR diversity than healthy donors. Factors driving the repertoire differences, possibly disease activity or prior therapy, remain undefined. Any patient who commenced nivolumab under 1 year after ASCT was excluded.

Remarks on this clone: Its antigen is undetermined.

All trial patients relapsed after autologous stem cell transplantation. Magnetic negative selection was used to purify CD4+ T cells from PBMCs that had been thawed. This table comes from immunoSEQ multiplex PCR, and its TCRdb copy is limited to in-frame clones, with some not included. The sample lists about 29,000 clones; 85% to 90% were seen once. The CDR3 contains 14 residues. The germline V gene encodes CDR1 SGDLS and CDR2 YYNGEE. The V and J ends lost 1 base and 6 bases, in that order; junction bases with no gene match: 5. The sequence derives from a human donor with classical Hodgkin lymphoma. Sequenced here: CD4+ T cells from blood, sampled at baseline. The V gene is TRBV9, the J gene TRBJ2-3, with 7 bases identical to TRBD1. For the CDR3, the DNA is TGTGCCAGCAGCGTACGGCAGGGGGACGATACGCAGTATTTT. Protein sequence: CASSVRQGDDTQYF.